This is a list of T cell receptor beta chains from one sample in a study of blood T cell repertoires in COVID-19. Some clones are missing from TCRdb's copy, which holds only in-frame ones; the method was immunoSEQ multiplex PCR. This repertoire shows around 250,000 clones, about 84% found once; its top ten account for 5% to 6%. The sequenced sample consisted of peripheral blood. These receptors all stem from a woman of 80 years or more with COVID-19, enrolled during active disease. The CDR3 runs from the conserved cysteine through the conserved F or W. A D gene is named only where the DNA matches it firmly. Size is omitted from some rows. Given values are once, few, many or a class for expanded clones.

cdr3_nt | cdr3_aa | j_call | d_call | v_call | clone_size
TGTGCCAGCAGTGAAGGTACTCTAGTCAATCAGCCCCAGCATTTT | CASSEGTLVNQPQHF | TRBJ1-5 | - | TRBV2 | -
TGTGCCATCAGTGAGACAGGGGGTGCGGGAACTGAAGCTTTCTTT | CAISETGGAGTEAFF | TRBJ1-1 | TRBD1 | TRBV10-3 | -
TGTGCCAGCAGCTTAAGCAGACAGGGCACTGAAGCTTTCTTT | CASSLSRQGTEAFF | TRBJ1-1 | TRBD1 | TRBV11-2 | -
TGCGCCAGCAGCCTTATCACGGGATCCTACAATGAGCAGTTCTTC | CASSLITGSYNEQFF | TRBJ2-1 | - | TRBV5-1 | once
TGTGCCAGCAGCTTATCTACCAATCAGCCCCAGCATTTT | CASSLSTNQPQHF | TRBJ1-5 | - | TRBV5-5 | -
TGTGCCAGCAGCCACCGTACCGGGACAGCGACGAAAAAACTGTTTTTT | CASSHRTGTATKKLFF | TRBJ1-4 | TRBD1 | TRBV3-1/TRBV3-2 | -
TGTGCCTGGAGTACAGGGCTGAACACTGAAGCTTTCTTT | CAWSTGLNTEAFF | TRBJ1-1 | - | TRBV30 | -
TGTGCCAGCAGTGTAGGGGATAAGGTGTTTTTT | CASSVGDKVFF | TRBJ1-4 | - | TRBV2 | -
TGTGCCAGCAGGCCGGGACAGATGAACACTGAAGCTTTCTTT | CASRPGQMNTEAFF | TRBJ1-1 | TRBD1 | TRBV27 | -
TGTGCCAGCAGCTTAGAGGGGGTGGGACAGCCCCAGCATTTT | CASSLEGVGQPQHF | TRBJ1-5 | - | TRBV7-2 | few
TGCGCCAGCAGAAGCTCTGGGGGCAATACCGGGGAGCTGTTTTTT | CASRSSGGNTGELFF | TRBJ2-2 | - | TRBV5-1 | once
TGTGCCAGCAGCCCGCAGGGGGCTTCGAACACCGGGGAGCTGTTTTTT | CASSPQGASNTGELFF | TRBJ2-2 | TRBD1 | TRBV3-1/TRBV3-2 | once
TGTGCCAGTAATACAGGGGGCAGAATCTATGGCTACACCTTC | CASNTGGRIYGYTF | TRBJ1-2 | TRBD1 | TRBV19 | few
TGTGCCAGCAGTTACGGGGCTGGCTACACCTTC | CASSYGAGYTF | TRBJ1-2 | - | TRBV6-2/TRBV6-3 | -
TGTGCCAGTCCTGGACAGGGAGGCACTGAAGCTTTCTTT | CASPGQGGTEAFF | TRBJ1-1 | TRBD1 | TRBV19 | -
TGTGCCAGCAACCGGGCAGGGAAGGAAGAGACCCAGTACTTC | CASNRAGKEETQYF | TRBJ2-5 | - | TRBV9 | -
TGCGCCAGCAGCTCCGCGGGTTGGGGCTACACCTTC | CASSSAGWGYTF | TRBJ1-2 | - | TRBV5-1 | once
TGTGCCAGCGTCCGGGGACAGGGGGAAAACTATGGCTACACCTTC | CASVRGQGENYGYTF | TRBJ1-2 | TRBD1 | TRBV19 | once
TGCGCCAGCAGCGAAGGGACATTTGCCACTGAAGCTTTCTTT | CASSEGTFATEAFF | TRBJ1-1 | - | TRBV5-1 | once
TGTGCCAGCAGTTCCCTTTCGGGTTACCCTGGGGCCAACGTCCTGACTTTC | CASSSLSGYPGANVLTF | TRBJ2-6 | - | TRBV28 | -
TGTGCCAGCAGCTCAGGGGGCGTCAGCAATCAGCCCCAGCATTTT | CASSSGGVSNQPQHF | TRBJ1-5 | TRBD1 | TRBV5-4 | -
TGTGCCAGCAGGCTAACCGACAGGAGCAATCAGCCCCAGCATTTT | CASRLTDRSNQPQHF | TRBJ1-5 | - | TRBV6-5 | -
TGTGCCAGTAGTATCGACGGGAGGGATCACAATGAGCAGTTCTTC | CASSIDGRDHNEQFF | TRBJ2-1 | TRBD2 | TRBV19 | -
TGCGCCAGCAGCTTTAGTGGTGATGGCTACACCTTC | CASSFSGDGYTF | TRBJ1-2 | - | TRBV5-1 | -
TGTGCCAGTAGTTTCATCCCCACAGATACGCAGTATTTT | CASSFIPTDTQYF | TRBJ2-3 | - | TRBV19 | -
TGTGCCAGCAGCTTAGGGAGGGCGAGCACTGAAGCTTTCTTT | CASSLGRASTEAFF | TRBJ1-1 | - | TRBV11-3 | few
TGTGCTAGTGGACGGGGGGGATACTCCTACAATGAGCAGTTCTTC | CASGRGGYSYNEQFF | TRBJ2-1 | TRBD2 | TRBV12-5 | once
TGTGCCAGCAGTTTAACCCACGCTCGGCGGGAACCCCAGCATTTT | CASSLTHARREPQHF | TRBJ1-5 | - | TRBV27 | -
TGCGCCTGCGGGGAGGGTGCTTACGAGCAGTACTTC | CACGEGAYEQYF | TRBJ2-7 | TRBD2 | TRBV10-2 | few
TGTGCCAGCAGTGGCCCGGGGTCTGGAAACACCATATATTTT | CASSGPGSGNTIYF | TRBJ1-3 | - | TRBV28 | -
TGTGCCTGTGGGGGGGCGCTCGGGTCACCCCTCCACTTT | CACGGALGSPLHF | TRBJ1-6 | - | TRBV2 | -
TGTGCCAGCTACAGGGTGGGGGCAAACACTGAAGCTTTCTTT | CASYRVGANTEAFF | TRBJ1-1 | - | TRBV19 | -
TGTGCCAGCAGTTTGGACCGACAGGGGAATGGCTACACCTTC | CASSLDRQGNGYTF | TRBJ1-2 | TRBD1 | TRBV28 | -
TGTGCCAGCAGCTTAGGGATACGGAGGACCTTTGATGAGCAGTTCTTC | CASSLGIRRTFDEQFF | TRBJ2-1 | - | TRBV11-3 | -
TGCGCCAGCAGCCCCATCAGGGGAGAGACCCAGTACTTC | CASSPIRGETQYF | TRBJ2-5 | - | TRBV4-3 | -
TGCGTATTTTCGGGCCCCGGACCCCCCCACAGGGTGAATTCACCCCTCCACTTT | CVFSGPGPPHRVNSPLHF | TRBJ1-6 | - | TRBV5-1 | -
TGCGCCAGCAGCTCGGGACAGACGAACACCGGGGAGCTGTTTTTT | CASSSGQTNTGELFF | TRBJ2-2 | TRBD1 | TRBV5-1 | -
TGTGCCAGCAGCCCCCCCTCAAAAGGGGGCGAAGCTTTCTTT | CASSPPSKGGEAFF | TRBJ1-1 | TRBD1 | TRBV9 | -
TGTGCCAGTTGGCAGGGTTATGGTCAGCCCCAGCATTTT | CASWQGYGQPQHF | TRBJ1-5 | - | TRBV19 | -
TGTGCCAGCAGTGAATCGGGAGGACAGCTTAGCAATCAGCCCCAGCATTTT | CASSESGGQLSNQPQHF | TRBJ1-5 | - | TRBV2 | -
TGTGCCAGCCGACAGAGGACAGGGATTAACACCGGGGAGCTGTTTTTT | CASRQRTGINTGELFF | TRBJ2-2 | TRBD1 | TRBV13 | -
TGTGCCAGTAAGCGGGGGCCAAGCACAGATACGCAGTATTTT | CASKRGPSTDTQYF | TRBJ2-3 | TRBD2 | TRBV28 | -
TGTGCCAGCAGCAACTGCTCTGGAAACACCATATATTTT | CASSNCSGNTIYF | TRBJ1-3 | - | TRBV21-1 | -
TGCGCCAGCAGCTTGGTCTGGAACACTGAAGCTTTCTTT | CASSLVWNTEAFF | TRBJ1-1 | - | TRBV5-1 | -
TGTGCCAGCAGTTGGGGACAGTCGGACCAAGAGACCCAGTACTTC | CASSWGQSDQETQYF | TRBJ2-5 | TRBD1 | TRBV2 | -
TGTGCCAGTAAGCCTCAGGGGGGAAACAATCAGCCCCAGCATTTT | CASKPQGGNNQPQHF | TRBJ1-5 | TRBD1 | TRBV6-5 | -
TGTGCCAGCAGCTTAGTAGGAGCGGGGGACAATGAGCAGTTCTTC | CASSLVGAGDNEQFF | TRBJ2-1 | TRBD2 | TRBV7-2 | -
TGCGCCAGCAAGCGGCGGGGGGGGCCAGAGACCCAGTACTTC | CASKRRGGPETQYF | TRBJ2-5 | TRBD2 | TRBV10-1 | -
TGTGCCAGCAGTTACTCCTCGGCGGGCGAGCAGTACTTC | CASSYSSAGEQYF | TRBJ2-7 | - | TRBV6-2/TRBV6-3 | -
TGTGCCAGTAGAGAGGGGCACACAGGGTATAGCAATCAGCCCCAGCATTTT | CASREGHTGYSNQPQHF | TRBJ1-5 | - | TRBV19 | -
TGTGCCAGTAGTGACAGGGCTGAAGCTTTCTTT | CASSDRAEAFF | TRBJ1-1 | TRBD1 | TRBV19 | -
TGTGCCAGCAGCGTAGGGGCACTAATCACAGATACGCAGTATTTT | CASSVGALITDTQYF | TRBJ2-3 | - | TRBV2 | -
TGTGCCAGCAGTGCCCCAGGGGGGCGTTCCTACAATGAGCAGTTCTTC | CASSAPGGRSYNEQFF | TRBJ2-1 | - | TRBV28 | -